The sequence of this T cell receptor (beta chain) was determined in a study of T cells expressing NK-cell markers. Turning to the study itself: Most of the eight sequenced donors were HCMV-seropositive; one was seronegative. Overall study findings and caveats: Whether expanded NKG2C-expressing T cell clones recognize HCMV is unknown. Researchers report these clonotypes also headed the CD3+CD56-NKG2C+ fraction in a few donors.

There are 14 residues in the CDR3. Germline CDR1 and CDR2: SQVTM and ANQGSEA. UMI-tagged 5'RACE template switching yielded the TCR beta cDNA. TCRdb re-called the 5' RACE reads and catalogs CDR3 proteins one per entry, DNA excluded. This sample's table reports 300,000 to 450,000 distinct CDR3 sequences. Comments on this clonotype: The antigen is undetermined.

Input material: blood T cells: a sorted CD56 or NKG2C T cell subset, CD4+ or CD8+ T cells, or bulk PBMC T cells (not recorded which). This receptor was obtained from a man aged 18 to 70 in good health. The rearrangement joins TRBV29-1 to TRBJ1-1; TCRdb outputs TRBD1, but without DNA this stays unchecked. The CDR3 is CSVEDRGADTEAFF.